The subject of this entry is one T cell receptor (beta chain). This clone was recorded once. No antigen is known for it. No per-base quality is available; no much larger clone lies one base away. The data belong to a study of a mutant IDH1 vaccine in newly diagnosed glioma (dated by TCRdb to 2020 to 2023). Notes on the research overall: Of the approximately 33 treated patients, 62.5% were male and approximately 40% were female, and a mean age of approximately 40 years was recorded. Prior to enrollment, standard therapy consisting of radiotherapy alone, temozolomide alone, or radiochemotherapy with temozolomide had been administered to patients, with the combination being received by most patients. For exploratory analyses, longitudinal TCRB deep sequencing was carried out in roughly 23 treated patients wherever samples were available. Peripheral blood samples were drawn at six visits, namely V03 (baseline), V05, V07, V10, V12 and V13. The study at large found these results: It was noted by the authors that analyses of patient blood samples could not be reproduced owing to sample limitations. Pseudoprogression seemed to be unrelated to changes in the top peripheral T cell clonotypes found by TCRB sequencing. Availability determined which PBMC samples were chosen for TCRB deep sequencing. Immune responses induced by the vaccine were seen in roughly 92% of patients across multiple MHC alleles.

The method behind the library was the immunoSEQ multiplex PCR assay. The hsTCRB Kit was used according to the manufacturer's protocol to amplify rearranged TCR beta chain sequences. An Illumina MiSeq was used to sequence the TCRB libraries. On the study's bioinformatics: Demultiplexing, trimming and gene mapping were performed with the kit vendor's proprietary platform. The table was pulled from immuneACCESS by TCRdb, which kept in-frame rearrangements only. Such tables lose some clones; where checked, under half of the loss comes from unresolved V genes, and the rest has no known cause. That table supplies the V and J calls and clone size; D and trimming were determined from the DNA. The sample contains around 59,000 clones, 75% to 95% of them found a single time. The ten largest clones capture over 2.5% of the sample. The intended sense of this specimen's time point label: baseline, week 1 (first vaccination visit). Taken with the paper, the label for treatment or condition translates to: pre-vaccination baseline after standard-of-care therapy. Donors had newly diagnosed WHO grade 3 or 4 IDH1-mutant astrocytomas with loss of nuclear ATRX. The samples were drawn from NOA16, a multicentre, single-arm, open-label phase I trial in Germany that tested a mutant IDH1 peptide vaccine in humans for the first time. Blood drawn at visit V03 was used as the baseline sample for immunogenicity testing. Genomic DNA for TCRB sequencing was isolated from EDTA blood with the DNeasy Blood and Tissue Kit.

CDR1 and CDR2 were assigned from the germline V gene as SGHTS and YDEGEE. Spanning cysteine to phenylalanine, the CDR3 consists of 18 amino acids. Only the CDR3 DNA stays, 54 bases, in frame from base 1. V and J are trimmed by 1 base and 0 bases, and the gene matches miss 11 bases of the junction. The chain is made from TRBV5-8 and TRBJ2-7; TRBD2 agrees with 9 junctional bases. This TCR came from a man over 45 with glioma. The input for sequencing was PBMCs, taken from a glioma patient treated with radiotherapy, temozolomide or both. CDR3 sequence: CASSLFSSGGPSSYEQYF. The DNA sequence is given as TGTGCCAGCAGCTTGTTCTCCAGCGGGGGGCCGTCCTCCTACGAGCAGTACTTC.